This entry concerns a single TCR beta chain. The germline gene is not matched at one end of the junction; a read error may be the cause. The CDR3 contains 13 residues. Germline V CDR1 and CDR2: SGHTA, FQGTGA. RNA transcripts provided the source from which TCR beta CDR3 regions were amplified. First-round RT-PCR targeting the TCR CDR3 was performed with the HTBI primer set. TCRdb re-called the multiplex PCR reads through MiXCR, storing one row per CDR3 protein. The table lists hundreds of thousands of distinct CDR3 sequences, less than 15% of them singletons, with around 9.2% in the top ten. The data belong to a study of T cells in Graves' hyperthyroidism and ophthalmopathy.

The genes are TRBV7-3 and TRBJ2-2; D perhaps matches TRBD2 (5 bases). The material sequenced was blood. The receptor was isolated from a young woman with Graves' hyperthyroidism. The CDR3 DNA is TGTACCAGCAGCTCTAGCCTAACCGGGGAGCTGTTTTTT. It is translated as CTSSSSLTGELFF.